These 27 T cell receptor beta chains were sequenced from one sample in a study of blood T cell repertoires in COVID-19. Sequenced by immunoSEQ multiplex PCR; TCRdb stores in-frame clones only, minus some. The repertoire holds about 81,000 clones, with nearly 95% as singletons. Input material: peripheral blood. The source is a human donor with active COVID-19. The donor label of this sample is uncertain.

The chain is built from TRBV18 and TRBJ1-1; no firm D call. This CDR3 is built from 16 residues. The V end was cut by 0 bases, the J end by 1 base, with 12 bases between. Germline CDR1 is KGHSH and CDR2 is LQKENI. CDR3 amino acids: CASSPPFPGRNTEAFF. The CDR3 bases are TGTGCCAGCTCACCACCCTTCCCAGGCAGGAACACTGAAGCTTTCTTT.

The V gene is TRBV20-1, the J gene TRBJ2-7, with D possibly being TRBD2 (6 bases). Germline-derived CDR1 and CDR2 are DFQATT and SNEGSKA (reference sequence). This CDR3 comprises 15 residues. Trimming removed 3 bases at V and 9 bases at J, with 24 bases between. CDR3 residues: CSASSYSGSTLGQYF. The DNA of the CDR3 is TGCAGTGCTAGTTCCTATAGCGGAAGCACCCTCGGGCAGTACTTC.

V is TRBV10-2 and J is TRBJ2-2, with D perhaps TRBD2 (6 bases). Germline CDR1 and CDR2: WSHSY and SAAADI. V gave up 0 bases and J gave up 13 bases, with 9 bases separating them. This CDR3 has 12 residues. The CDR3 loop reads CASSESRERLFF. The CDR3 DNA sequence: TGCGCCAGCAGTGAGTCTCGGGAGAGGCTGTTTTTT.

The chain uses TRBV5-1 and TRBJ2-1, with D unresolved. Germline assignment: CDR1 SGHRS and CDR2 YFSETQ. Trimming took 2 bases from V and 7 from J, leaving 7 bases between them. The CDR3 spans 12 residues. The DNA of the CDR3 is TGCGCCAGCAGCTTAGCGAGGAATGAGCAGTTCTTC. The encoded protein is CASSLARNEQFF. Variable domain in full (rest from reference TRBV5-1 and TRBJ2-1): KAGVTQTPRYLIKTRGQQVTLSCSPISGHRSVSWYQQTPGQGLQFLFEYFSETQRNKGNFPGRFSGRQFSNSRSEMNVSTLELGDSALYLCASSLARNEQFFGPGTRLTVL.

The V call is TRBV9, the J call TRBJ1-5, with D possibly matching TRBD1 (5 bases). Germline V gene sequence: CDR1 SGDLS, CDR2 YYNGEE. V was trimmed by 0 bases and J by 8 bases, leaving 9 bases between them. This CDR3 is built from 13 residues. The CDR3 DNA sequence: TGTGCCAGCAGCGTAGGGGGCGACGAGCCCCAGCATTTT. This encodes CASSVGGDEPQHF.

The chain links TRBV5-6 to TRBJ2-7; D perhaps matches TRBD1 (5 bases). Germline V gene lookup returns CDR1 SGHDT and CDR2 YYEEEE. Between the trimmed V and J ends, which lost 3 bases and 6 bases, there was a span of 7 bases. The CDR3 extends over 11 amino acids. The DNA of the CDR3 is TGTGCCAGCAGCTCCAGGGTCGAGCAGTACTTC. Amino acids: CASSSRVEQYF.

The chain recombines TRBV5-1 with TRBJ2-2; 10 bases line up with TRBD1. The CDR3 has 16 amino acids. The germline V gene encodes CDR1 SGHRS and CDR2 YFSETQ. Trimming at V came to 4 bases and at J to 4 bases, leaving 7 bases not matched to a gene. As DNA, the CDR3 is TGCGCCAGCAGCCACCGGGACAGGGGAACCACCGGGGAGCTGTTTTTT. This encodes CASSHRDRGTTGELFF. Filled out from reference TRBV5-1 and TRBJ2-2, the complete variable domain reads KAGVTQTPRYLIKTRGQQVTLSCSPISGHRSVSWYQQTPGQGLQFLFEYFSETQRNKGNFPGRFSGRQFSNSRSEMNVSTLELGDSALYLCASSHRDRGTTGELFFGEGSRLTVL.

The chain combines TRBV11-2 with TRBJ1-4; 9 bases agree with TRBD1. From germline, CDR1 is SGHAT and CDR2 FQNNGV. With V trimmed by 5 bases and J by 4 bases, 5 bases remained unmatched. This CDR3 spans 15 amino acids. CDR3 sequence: CASSPRDRVNEKLFF. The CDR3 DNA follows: TGTGCCAGCAGCCCACGGGACAGGGTTAATGAAAAACTGTTTTTT. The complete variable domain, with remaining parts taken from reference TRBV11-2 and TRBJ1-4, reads EAGVAQSPRYKIIEKRQSVAFWCNPISGHATLYWYQQILGQGPKLLIQFQNNGVVDDSQLPKDRFSAERLKGVDSTLKIQPAKLEDSAVYLCASSPRDRVNEKLFFGSGTQLSVL.

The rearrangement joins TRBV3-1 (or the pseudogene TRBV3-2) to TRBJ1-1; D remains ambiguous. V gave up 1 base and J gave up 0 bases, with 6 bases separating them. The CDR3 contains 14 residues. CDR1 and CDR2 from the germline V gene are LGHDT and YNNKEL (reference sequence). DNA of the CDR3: TGTGCCAGCAGCCAAGGAATAGTGAACACTGAAGCTTTCTTT. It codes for CASSQGIVNTEAFF.

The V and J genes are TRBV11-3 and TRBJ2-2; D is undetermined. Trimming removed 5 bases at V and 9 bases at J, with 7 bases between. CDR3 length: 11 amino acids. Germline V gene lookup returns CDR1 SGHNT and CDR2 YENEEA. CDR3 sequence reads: CASSPSRELFF. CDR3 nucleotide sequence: TGTGCCAGCAGCCCGTCCCGGGAGCTGTTTTTT.

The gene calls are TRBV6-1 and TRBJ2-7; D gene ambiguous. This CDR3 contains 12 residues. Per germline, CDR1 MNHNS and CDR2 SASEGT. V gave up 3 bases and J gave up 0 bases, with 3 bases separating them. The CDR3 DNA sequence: TGTGCCAGCAGTGATAGCTCCTACGAGCAGTACTTC. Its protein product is CASSDSSYEQYF.

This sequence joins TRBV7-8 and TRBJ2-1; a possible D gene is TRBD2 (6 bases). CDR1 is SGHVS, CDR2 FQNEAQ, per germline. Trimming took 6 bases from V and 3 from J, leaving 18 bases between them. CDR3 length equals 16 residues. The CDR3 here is CASSFDGRTIYNEQFF. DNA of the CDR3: TGTGCCAGCAGTTTCGACGGGCGGACTATCTACAATGAGCAGTTCTTC.

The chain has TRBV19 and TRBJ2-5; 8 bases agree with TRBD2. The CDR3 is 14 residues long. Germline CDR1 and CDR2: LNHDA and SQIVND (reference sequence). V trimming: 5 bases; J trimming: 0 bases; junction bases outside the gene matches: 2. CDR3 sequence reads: CASSPGLDQETQYF. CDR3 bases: TGTGCCAGTAGTCCGGGACTAGACCAAGAGACCCAGTACTTC.

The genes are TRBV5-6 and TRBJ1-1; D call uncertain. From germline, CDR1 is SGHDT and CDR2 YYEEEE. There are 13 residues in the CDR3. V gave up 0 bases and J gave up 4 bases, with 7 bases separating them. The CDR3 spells CASSLVAGTEAFF. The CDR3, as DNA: TGTGCCAGCAGCTTGGTCGCAGGCACTGAAGCTTTCTTT.

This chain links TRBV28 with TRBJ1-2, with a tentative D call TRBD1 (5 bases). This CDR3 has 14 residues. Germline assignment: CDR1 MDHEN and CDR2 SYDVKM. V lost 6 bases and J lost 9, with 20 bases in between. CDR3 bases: TGTGCCAGCAGCTACAGACGACAGTTGGGTAGCTACACCTTC. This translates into CASSYRRQLGSYTF.

CDR3: CASSWDSRDSYEQYF. The CDR3 DNA reads TGCGCCAGCAGCTGGGACAGTCGGGACAGCTACGAGCAGTACTTC. The chain couples TRBV5-1 to TRBJ2-7; 7 bases are shared with TRBD1. Germline-derived CDR1 and CDR2 are SGHRS and YFSETQ. The CDR3 runs 15 residues. Trimming took 3 bases from V and 3 from J; bases not matched to a gene: 9.

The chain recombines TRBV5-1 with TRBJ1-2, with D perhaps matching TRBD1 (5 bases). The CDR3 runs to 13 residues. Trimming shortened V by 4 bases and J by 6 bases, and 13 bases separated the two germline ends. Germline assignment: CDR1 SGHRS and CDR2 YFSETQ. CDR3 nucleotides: TGCGCCAGCAGCCACGGAGCGGGGGATGGCTACACCTTC. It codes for CASSHGAGDGYTF.

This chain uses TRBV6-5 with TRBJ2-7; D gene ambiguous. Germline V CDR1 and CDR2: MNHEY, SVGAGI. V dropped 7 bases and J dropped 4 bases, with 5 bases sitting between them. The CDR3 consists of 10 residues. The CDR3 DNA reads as TGTGCCAGCACCGGGTACGAGCAGTACTTC. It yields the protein CASTGYEQYF.

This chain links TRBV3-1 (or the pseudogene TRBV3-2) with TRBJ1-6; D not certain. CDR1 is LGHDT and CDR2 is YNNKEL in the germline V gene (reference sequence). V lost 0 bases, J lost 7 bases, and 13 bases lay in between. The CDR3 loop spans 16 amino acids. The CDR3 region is CASSQDLRARNSPLHF. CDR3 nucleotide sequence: TGTGCCAGCAGCCAAGATTTGAGGGCTCGGAATTCACCCCTCCACTTT.

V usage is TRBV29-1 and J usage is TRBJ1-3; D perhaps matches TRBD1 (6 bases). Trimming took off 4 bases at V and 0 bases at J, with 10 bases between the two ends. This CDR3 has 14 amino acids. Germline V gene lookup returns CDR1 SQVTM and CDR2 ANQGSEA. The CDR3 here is CSVAEDSSGNTIYF. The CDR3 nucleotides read TGCAGCGTTGCCGAGGACAGCTCTGGAAACACCATATATTTT.

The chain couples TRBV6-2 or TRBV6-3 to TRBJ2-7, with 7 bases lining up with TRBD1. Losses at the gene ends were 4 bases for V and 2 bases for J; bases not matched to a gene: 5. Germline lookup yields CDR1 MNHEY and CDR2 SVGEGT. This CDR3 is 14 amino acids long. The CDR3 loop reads CASSFWDSPYEQYF. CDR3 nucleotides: TGTGCCAGCAGTTTCTGGGACAGTCCCTACGAGCAGTACTTC.

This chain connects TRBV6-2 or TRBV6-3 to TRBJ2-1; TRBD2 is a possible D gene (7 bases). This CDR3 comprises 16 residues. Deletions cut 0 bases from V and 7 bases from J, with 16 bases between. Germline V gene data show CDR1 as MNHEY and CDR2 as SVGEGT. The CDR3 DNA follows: TGTGCCAGCAGTTACTCGGAGGTTAGGGGGGGGAATGAGCAGTTCTTC. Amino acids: CASSYSEVRGGNEQFF.

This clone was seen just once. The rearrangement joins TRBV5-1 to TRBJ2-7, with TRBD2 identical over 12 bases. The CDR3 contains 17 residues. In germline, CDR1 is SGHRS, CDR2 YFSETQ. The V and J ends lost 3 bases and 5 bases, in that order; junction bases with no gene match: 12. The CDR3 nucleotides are TGCGCCAGCAGCTCGTATTCTAGCGGGAGGGCGGAAAACGAGCAGTACTTC. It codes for CASSSYSSGRAENEQYF.

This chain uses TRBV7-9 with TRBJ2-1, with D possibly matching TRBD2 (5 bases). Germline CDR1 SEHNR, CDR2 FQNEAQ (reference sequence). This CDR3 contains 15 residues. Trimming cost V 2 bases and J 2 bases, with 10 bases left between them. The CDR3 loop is CASSLKGVPYNEQFF. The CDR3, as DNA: TGTGCCAGCAGCTTAAAGGGAGTCCCCTACAATGAGCAGTTCTTC.

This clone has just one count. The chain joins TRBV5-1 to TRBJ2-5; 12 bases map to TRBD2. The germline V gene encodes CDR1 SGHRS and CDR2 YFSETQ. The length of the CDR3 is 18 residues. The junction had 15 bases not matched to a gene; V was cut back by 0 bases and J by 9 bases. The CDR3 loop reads CASSLEFRGLAGAWSQYF. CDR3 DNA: TGCGCCAGCAGCTTGGAATTTAGGGGACTAGCGGGCGCCTGGTCCCAGTACTTC. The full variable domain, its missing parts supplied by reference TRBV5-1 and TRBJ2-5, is KAGVTQTPRYLIKTRGQQVTLSCSPISGHRSVSWYQQTPGQGLQFLFEYFSETQRNKGNFPGRFSGRQFSNSRSEMNVSTLELGDSALYLCASSLEFRGLAGAWSQYFGPGTRLLVL.

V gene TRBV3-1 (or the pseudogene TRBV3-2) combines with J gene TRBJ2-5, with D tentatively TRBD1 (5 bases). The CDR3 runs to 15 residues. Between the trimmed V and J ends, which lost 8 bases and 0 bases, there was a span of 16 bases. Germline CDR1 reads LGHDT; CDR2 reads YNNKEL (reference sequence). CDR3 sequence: CASHTGAVYQETQYF. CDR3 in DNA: TGTGCCAGCCACACTGGGGCGGTGTACCAAGAGACCCAGTACTTC.

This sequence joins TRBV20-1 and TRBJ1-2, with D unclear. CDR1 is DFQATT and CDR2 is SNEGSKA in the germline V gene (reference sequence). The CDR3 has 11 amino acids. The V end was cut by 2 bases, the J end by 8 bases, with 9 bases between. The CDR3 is CSARRAGGYTF. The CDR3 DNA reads TGCAGTGCTAGAAGGGCGGGAGGCTACACCTTC.